This T cell receptor beta chain was sequenced during a study of tissue T cells after allogeneic stem cell transplantation. Study results and limitations: Sampling depth was limited, and the cohort was small and clinically varied. Anatomically similar tissues had similar TCR repertoires within each patient. Blood and spleen captured only part of the tissue TCR repertoire.

CDR3 sequences, V/J genes, frequencies and template counts came from survey-depth TCRbeta sequencing. This table comes from immunoSEQ multiplex PCR, and its TCRdb copy is limited to in-frame clones, with some not included. The data show nearly 50,000 clones, roughly four fifths seen once. In the case of this clone: Its specificity is not known. Gene names and germline match the mouse. With the read ending 1 residue before the CDR3 end, the germline J gene is used to fill in that end.

The V end was cut by 3 bases, the J end by 0 bases, with 6 bases between. CDR1 is MSHET, CDR2 SYDVDS, per germline. There are 15 residues in the CDR3. V gene TRBV29 combines with J gene TRBJ1-6; D call uncertain. TRBJ1-6 is assigned to the ORF class and has an uncertain function. This receptor was identified in a pool of C57BL/6 mice in good health. The specimen was sorted cells pooled from one or two spleens. CDR3 DNA (partial): TGTGCTAGCAGTTTGGGCATTTCCTATAATTCGCCCCTCTAC. It translates to CASSLGISYNSPLY. The complete CDR3 reads CASSLGISYNSPLYF.